Given below is one TCR beta chain in context. This sample stems from a study of shared clonotypes between healthy human individuals. Donors comprised healthy HIV-negative adults lacking recent acute infections or vaccinations. The study drew all its donors from Caucasian adults living in Nashville, Tennessee. Some clones are missing from TCRdb's copy, which holds only in-frame ones; the method was immunoSEQ multiplex PCR. The data hold a few hundred thousand clones, with roughly 79% observed a single time. CDR3 length: 16 residues. Germline assignment: CDR1 MNHNY and CDR2 SVGAGI (reference sequence). Trimming removed 7 bases from V and 2 bases from J, with 18 bases in between.

This clonotype was obtained from a woman aged 40 to 50 in good health. Some clones in this sample may be carry-over from other donors' samples. The chain links TRBV6-6 to TRBJ2-1; D ambiguous. The material sequenced was PBMCs. The CDR3 loop is CASIPQVGLAYNEQFF. The CDR3, as DNA: TGTGCCAGCATCCCACAAGTAGGCCTAGCCTACAATGAGCAGTTCTTC.